These 15 T cell receptor beta chains share one sample of origin, sequenced in a study of cytomegalovirus exposure and HLA in healthy donors. The PCR ran on 60 Vbeta and 13 Jbeta primers. Sequencing used immunoSEQ multiplex PCR; TCRdb keeps in-frame clones, though not all of them. The sample lists under 150,000 clones, about 72% occurring once. The sample taken for sequencing was PBMCs. The origin of the receptors is a man aged 55 to 70 in good health and CMV-seronegative.

The V call is TRBV11-2, the J call TRBJ1-1; 10 nucleotides match TRBD1. Trimming removed 5 bases from V and 6 bases from J; junction bases left unmatched: 6. The germline CDR1 and CDR2 sequences are SGHAT and FQNNGV. CDR3 length equals 14 residues. In nucleotides, the CDR3 is TGTGCCAGCAGCCTACGGGACAGGGGCTCTGAAGCTTTCTTT. It translates to CASSLRDRGSEAFF.

In DNA form, the CDR3 reads TGTGCCACCAGCAGAGACCATGGAAACACCATATATTTT. The encoded protein is CATSRDHGNTIYF. The chain has TRBV15 and TRBJ1-3, with D uncertain. Germline V lookup: CDR1 LNHNV, CDR2 YYDKDF (reference sequence). With 0 bases removed from V and 3 bases from J, the gap between germline ends came to 3 bases. This CDR3 has 13 residues.

The chain carries TRBV28 and TRBJ1-1; 11 bases match TRBD1. Germline assignment: CDR1 MDHEN and CDR2 SYDVKM. V shed 2 bases and J 4 bases; nucleotides not matched to a gene: 6. The CDR3 length is 16 residues. The CDR3 DNA reads TGTGCCAGCAGTTTAAACCGTGGACAGGGGGCCACTGAAGCTTTCTTT. Translated, it gives CASSLNRGQGATEAFF.

This clone was seen more than once but under ten times. The rearrangement links TRBV5-1 to TRBJ2-3, with 10 bases aligning to TRBD2. This CDR3 comprises 16 residues. V shed 0 bases and J 1 base; nucleotides not matched to a gene: 2. Germline assignment: CDR1 SGHRS and CDR2 YFSETQ. The CDR3 DNA reads as TGCGCCAGCAGCTTGGTAGCGGGAGGAGGCACAGATACGCAGTATTTT. This gives the protein CASSLVAGGGTDTQYF.

The chain carries TRBV7-9 and TRBJ2-7, with D uncertain. The V gene's germline CDR1 is SEHNR and CDR2 FQNEAQ (reference sequence). V shed 3 bases and J shed 0 bases, with 12 bases lying between them. This CDR3 contains 15 residues. The CDR3 DNA is TGTGCCAGCAGCTTGAGGCGGTTAAGCTCCTACGAGCAGTACTTC. Translation gives CASSLRRLSSYEQYF.

As for this clone: Compared with germline, one end of the junction differs, possibly owing to a read error. CDR3 in amino acids: CAISAFTGREGLF. The CDR3 DNA sequence: TGTGCCATCAGTGCCTTCACAGGGAGGGAGGGTCTCTTC. The genes are TRBV10-3 and TRBJ2-1, with TRBD2 as a possible D gene (7 bases). The CDR3 is made up of 13 amino acids. CDR1 is ENHRY, CDR2 SYGVKD, per germline.

This sequence joins TRBV11-2 and TRBJ2-2; TRBD2 agrees at 10 bases. Germline V CDR1 and CDR2: SGHAT, FQNNGV. CDR3 length: 15 amino acids. J lost 5 bases, V lost 6 bases, and 6 bases had no gene match. The CDR3 spells CASRNSGRATGELFF. CDR3 DNA sequence: TGTGCCAGCAGGAACAGCGGGAGGGCAACCGGGGAGCTGTTTTTT.

This sequence joins TRBV29-1 and TRBJ1-1; 8 positions agree with TRBD1. V gave up 6 bases and J gave up 4 bases; unmatched junction bases: 4. This CDR3 is 12 amino acids long. CDR1 and CDR2 (germline): SQVTM, ANQGSEA. The CDR3 DNA reads as TGCAGCGTGATTACAGGGGGCACTGAAGCTTTCTTT. Translating it yields CSVITGGTEAFF.

The DNA of the CDR3 is TGCAGCGCAAGGGAGAGCGCTAACTATGGCTACACCTTC. Its translation is CSARESANYGYTF. This chain connects TRBV29-1 to TRBJ1-2, with no clear D. CDR1 and CDR2 from the germline V gene are SQVTM and ANQGSEA. The CDR3 runs to 13 residues. V lost 7 bases to trimming and J lost 0 bases, with 12 bases between them.

The J gene is TRBJ1-2, the V gene TRBV9, with 10 nucleotides matching TRBD1. CDR1 and CDR2 (germline): SGDLS, YYNGEE. V lost 4 bases, J lost 8 bases, and 11 bases stayed unmatched. This CDR3 is 15 amino acids long. The CDR3 DNA reads as TGTGCCAGCAGCACCGCCTCCGGGACAGGGGAGGGCTACACCTTC. Translated, it gives CASSTASGTGEGYTF.

The rearrangement uses TRBV5-1 and TRBJ1-1; 8 positions agree with TRBD1. The CDR3 covers 13 residues. The junction had 2 bases not matched to a gene; V was cut back by 4 bases and J by 3 bases. Germline V gives CDR1 SGHRS, CDR2 YFSETQ. The CDR3 reads CASSVQGDTEAFF. The CDR3 nucleotides read TGCGCCAGCAGCGTACAGGGGGACACTGAAGCTTTCTTT.

The chain links TRBV6-6 to TRBJ1-5, with TRBD1 identical over 8 bases. CDR1 is MNHNY, CDR2 SVGAGI, per germline (reference sequence). J was trimmed by 1 base and V by 5 bases; bases with no gene match: 4. The CDR3 is 15 amino acids. The CDR3 region has the DNA TGTGCCAGCAGTCAGACAGGGGAGAGCAATCAGCCCCAGCATTTT. Encoded protein: CASSQTGESNQPQHF.

This clone was picked up a small number of times. The chain employs TRBV2 and TRBJ1-2, with 8 positions matching TRBD1. The CDR3 loop spans 16 amino acids. After removal of 1 base from V and 3 bases from J, the junction contained 7 bases not matched to a gene. CDR1 SNHLY and CDR2 FYNNEI come from the germline V gene. DNA of the CDR3: TGTGCCAGCAGTGAAGAGGACAGGGCAACCGACTATGGCTACACCTTC. Amino acids: CASSEEDRATDYGYTF.

The rearrangement joins TRBV11-2 to TRBJ2-3, with a weak D call TRBD2 (5 bases). The V gene's germline CDR1 is SGHAT and CDR2 FQNNGV. There are 14 residues in the CDR3. Deletions cut 3 bases from V and 0 bases from J, with 7 bases between. The DNA of the CDR3 is TGTGCCAGCAGCTTGAGCGGCAGCACAGATACGCAGTATTTT. Protein: CASSLSGSTDTQYF.

Of note for this clone: The germline gene is not matched at one end of the junction; a read error may be the cause. The rearrangement links TRBV5-1 to TRBJ1-1, with 7 bases matching TRBD1. Germline V gives CDR1 SGHRS, CDR2 YFSETQ. The CDR3 extends over 14 amino acids. CDR3 in amino acids: CASSFDRVITEVFF. The DNA for the CDR3 is TGCGCCAGCAGCTTCGACAGGGTTATCACTGAAGTTTTCTTT.